The TCR beta chain described here comes from a study of shared clonotypes between healthy human individuals. At the level of the study: Every donor yielded three CD4 naive, three CD4 memory, two CD8 naive and one CD8 memory plate.

The protocol was immunoSEQ multiplex PCR, while the TCRdb copy is restricted to in-frame clones and leaves out a portion. The sample consists of some 1,900,000 clones, over 85% of them appearing once. The naive CD8 population came from CD45RO-negative cells selected for CCR7, without terminally differentiated effector memory CD45RA+ cells. As concerns this clone: Its antigen is as yet unknown.

Study-level results: Few donors restricted represented genetic and exposure-history diversity. Shared clonotypes: approximately 5% naive CD4, around 3.7% naive CD8, about 2.4% memory CD4, 0.4% to 0.5% memory CD8. On the whole, naive subsets had larger estimated richness than memory subsets had.

The CDR3 runs to 13 residues. Trimming stripped 7 bases from V and 7 bases from J, with 13 bases between. The germline CDR1 and CDR2 sequences are MDHEN and SYDVKM. This TCR was recovered from a man aged 18-30 years in good health. The sequenced sample consisted of naive CD8+ T cells sorted from blood. The chain is built from TRBV28 and TRBJ2-2; D might be TRBD2 (6 bases). Written as DNA, the CDR3 is TGTGCCAGCATTCAGGAGGGGAGCGGGGAGCTGTTTTTT. Translating gives CASIQEGSGELFF.